Presented here are 10 T cell receptor beta chains from one specimen sequenced in a study of cytomegalovirus exposure and HLA in healthy donors. The PCR contained 60 Vbeta and 13 Jbeta primers. Assay used: immunoSEQ multiplex PCR; TCRdb lists only in-frame clones, some missing. Of over 150,000 clones listed, 60% to 85% are singletons. The sequencing input was PBMCs. Receptors were obtained from a woman aged 40-49 years in good health and CMV-seronegative.

The chain combines TRBV7-9 with TRBJ1-1, with 7 bases that match TRBD1. The CDR3 is 15 residues long. With 3 bases clipped from V and 0 bases from J, the junction kept 4 bases outside the gene matches. CDR1 and CDR2 from the germline V gene are SEHNR and FQNEAQ (reference sequence). The DNA of the CDR3 is TGTGCCAGCAGCTTGGGACAGTCCTTGAACACTGAAGCTTTCTTT. Translating gives CASSLGQSLNTEAFF.

The chain combines TRBV5-1 with TRBJ1-2; unclear D gene. There are 14 residues in the CDR3. Germline assignment: CDR1 SGHRS and CDR2 YFSETQ. Trimming took off 0 bases at V and 4 bases at J, with 10 bases between the two ends. The CDR3 DNA is TGCGCCAGCAGCTTGGGGGCATCAACCTATGGCTACACCTTC. Translating it yields CASSLGASTYGYTF.

The V call is TRBV4-1, the J call TRBJ2-7; 12 bases fit TRBD1. V gave up 1 base and J gave up 6 bases; unmatched junction bases: 7. CDR3 length: 16 residues. Germline assignment: CDR1 MGHRA and CDR2 YSYEKL. The chain's CDR3 is CASSQGVGQGAAEQYF. Written as DNA, the CDR3 is TGCGCCAGCAGCCAAGGGGTGGGACAGGGGGCGGCCGAGCAGTACTTC.

The sample holds a few counts of this clone. The CDR3 region is CASSLSSSYEQYF. The CDR3 DNA is TGTGCCAGCAGCTTGTCTTCGAGCTACGAGCAGTACTTC. The chain combines TRBV5-6 with TRBJ2-7; D ambiguous. The length of the CDR3 is 13 residues. The germline V gene encodes CDR1 SGHDT and CDR2 YYEEEE. Trimming took 1 base from V and 3 from J, leaving 8 bases between them.

This chain uses TRBV21-1 with TRBJ2-5; the table's D call, TRBD1, was not checked against the DNA. TRBV21-1 is marked as a pseudogene. The CDR3 is 15 amino acids. The CDR3 protein is CASSYGQANQETQYF. CDR3 bases: TGTGCCAGCAGCTACGGACAGGCCAACCAAGAGACCCAGTACTTC.

The chain uses TRBV7-8 and TRBJ1-3, with D perhaps matching TRBD1 (6 bases). CDR1 and CDR2 from the germline V gene are SGHVS and FQNEAQ. The ends were cut back, 3 bases at V and 0 bases at J, with 15 bases in the middle. The CDR3 totals 17 residues. The chain's CDR3 is CASSFGQRTFSGNTIYF. The CDR3 DNA reads as TGTGCCAGCAGCTTCGGACAGAGAACCTTCTCTGGAAACACCATATATTTT.

This chain links TRBV6-6 with TRBJ2-5, with 7 bases identical to TRBD2. Germline lookup yields CDR1 MNHNY and CDR2 SVGAGI (reference sequence). The CDR3 consists of 15 residues. The J segment lost 1 base and the V segment lost 7 bases, leaving 9 bases of the junction unmatched. CDR3 amino acids: CASTLIWEGQETQYF. CDR3 bases: TGTGCCAGCACCCTCATCTGGGAGGGCCAAGAGACCCAGTACTTC.

CDR3 DNA: TGCGCCAGCAGCTTGGGACCCTTGGGTCGGACATCTTCGGGAGCTTTCTTT. It specifies CASSLGPLGRTSSGAFF. The V and J genes are TRBV5-1 and TRBJ1-1, with D possibly matching TRBD1 (5 bases). The CDR3 length is 17 residues. Trimming shortened V by 0 bases and J by 10 bases, and 25 bases separated the two germline ends. Germline V gene sequence: CDR1 SGHRS, CDR2 YFSETQ.

J is TRBJ2-5 and V is TRBV5-1; 8 bases match TRBD2. The length of the CDR3 is 16 residues. Looked up from germline, CDR1 is SGHRS and CDR2 is YFSETQ. The V gene end was trimmed by 4 bases and the J gene end by 5 bases; junction bases not matched to a gene: 13. The DNA of the CDR3 is TGCGCCAGCAGCCCTAACAGAGCGGGGGCTGGGGAGACCCAGTACTTC. As protein: CASSPNRAGAGETQYF.

This clone appeared a few times. This chain connects TRBV5-4 to TRBJ2-7, with D possibly TRBD2 on 5 matching bases. The CDR3 runs 15 residues. Germline lookup yields CDR1 SGHNT and CDR2 YYREEE (reference sequence). V was pared by 4 bases and J by 3 bases, with 17 bases between. Here the CDR3 DNA reads TGTGCCAGCAGCAGCTCGTGGCGGGCCGGCTACGAGCAGTACTTC. Translating gives CASSSSWRAGYEQYF.